This TCR beta chain derives from a study of T cells expressing NK-cell markers. No DNA is given; TCRdb re-called the 5' RACE reads and lists each CDR3 protein once. Here the sample table reports around 550,000 distinct CDR3 sequences. Germline CDR1 and CDR2: MNHEY and SMNVEV (reference sequence). The CDR3 extends over 15 amino acids. Sequencing was carried out using blood T cells: a sorted CD56 or NKG2C T cell subset, CD4+ or CD8+ T cells, or bulk PBMC T cells (not recorded which). This clonotype was sampled from a man between 18 and 29 years old in good health. The genes are TRBV27 and TRBJ2-3; TCRdb indicates TRBD1, and absent DNA this call remains unverified. CDR3: CASSFRGNVPDTQYF.